This paragraph covers one T cell receptor (beta chain) sequence. Antigen: not known. The data stem from a study of a mutant IDH1 vaccine in newly diagnosed glioma. Findings and limits, study-wide: Of the patients, 93.3% had vaccine-induced immune responses. Changes in the top peripheral T cell clonotypes seemingly had no bearing on pseudoprogression.

CDR3 length: 15 residues. The germline gives CDR1 SGHRS, CDR2 YFSETQ. The ends were cut back, 1 base at V and 5 bases at J, with 14 bases in the middle. Time point: week 23, last vaccination. Every single dose of the vaccine, 300 ug of mutant IDH1 20-mer peptide, came with topical imiquimod. Clones were read by immunoSEQ multiplex PCR, and TCRdb kept only the in-frame ones, dropping some. The sample contains approximately 66,000 clones, roughly 84% of which appear only once. The sample consisted of PBMCs, taken from a glioma patient whose treatment included an IDH1 peptide vaccine. The receptor was isolated from a man younger than 35 with glioma. V is TRBV5-1 and J is TRBJ2-3, with TRBD2 as a possible D gene (5 bases). The CDR3 DNA reads as TGCGCCAGCAGCTTGAGCCCAGCGGTAGGAGATACGCAGTATTTT. Residues: CASSLSPAVGDTQYF.